The 20 T cell receptor beta chains below come from one sample, sequenced in a study of blood T cell repertoires in COVID-19. Profiled with immunoSEQ multiplex PCR; TCRdb holds only in-frame clones, not every one. This table holds a few hundred thousand clones, more than 70% found once. The sample taken for sequencing was peripheral blood. The receptors derive from a woman in her 30s with COVID-19, enrolled during active disease.

This clone was seen a single time. The gene calls are TRBV18 and TRBJ2-1; 12 positions match TRBD2. With V trimmed by 3 bases and J by 0 bases, 15 bases remained unmatched. The CDR3 has 21 amino acids. From germline, CDR1 is KGHSH and CDR2 LQKENI. The CDR3 protein is CASSPSIPGLAGGSSYNEQFF. For the CDR3, the DNA is TGTGCCAGCTCACCCTCCATCCCGGGACTAGCGGGTGGTAGCTCCTACAATGAGCAGTTCTTC.

This clone was observed a few times. The V call is TRBV7-2, the J call TRBJ2-7; 9 bases map to TRBD1. Unmatched junction bases numbered 4, after V lost 1 base and J lost 3 bases. Germline V gene data show CDR1 as SGHTA and CDR2 as FQGNSA. The CDR3 contains 15 residues. The DNA for the CDR3 is TGTGCCAGCAGCTTAGGGGGACAGGGAAACTACGAGCAGTACGTC. Amino acid sequence: CASSLGGQGNYEQYV.

The chain links TRBV29-1 to TRBJ1-2; D is uncertain. This CDR3 has 15 amino acids. Germline V CDR1 and CDR2: SQVTM, ANQGSEA. V lost 1 base and J 7 bases, leaving 19 bases between the germline ends. The CDR3, as DNA: TGCAGCGTTGAAGGGGTCAGCCAGGAAGAGGGTGGCTACACCTTC. This encodes CSVEGVSQEEGGYTF.

The chain couples TRBV19 to TRBJ1-2, with a weak D call TRBD1 (5 bases). This CDR3 is 15 amino acids long. The germline CDR1 and CDR2 sequences are LNHDA and SQIVND (reference sequence). V lost 2 bases and J 6 bases, leaving 16 bases between the germline ends. Here the CDR3 DNA reads TGTGCCAGTAGTATACCCGACAGCTGGGCTCATGGCTACACCTTC. Translated, it gives CASSIPDSWAHGYTF.

The genes are TRBV6-5 and TRBJ1-1, with D unresolved. This CDR3 spans 13 amino acids. V lost 6 bases, J lost 3 bases, and 11 bases lay in between. Per germline, CDR1 MNHEY and CDR2 SVGAGI. CDR3 DNA sequence: TGTGCCAGCAGAGTGGAGAGACACACTGAAGCTTTCTTT. Encoded protein: CASRVERHTEAFF.

The chain is built from TRBV3-1 (or the pseudogene TRBV3-2) and TRBJ1-1; tentatively, D is TRBD1 (6 bases). V was pared by 3 bases and J by 3 bases, with 8 bases between. The CDR3 runs 13 residues. Germline CDR1 is LGHDT and CDR2 is YNNKEL (reference sequence). CDR3 sequence reads: CASSQGADTEAFF. CDR3 coding DNA: TGTGCCAGCAGCCAGGGGGCGGACACTGAAGCTTTCTTT.

The chain carries TRBV12-3 or TRBV12-4 and TRBJ1-2; 7 bases align to TRBD1. J was trimmed by 4 bases and V by 6 bases; bases with no gene match: 5. The CDR3 is made up of 13 amino acids. The CDR3 sequence: CASRTGFGYGYTF. Here the CDR3 DNA reads TGTGCCAGCAGGACAGGGTTCGGCTATGGCTACACCTTC.

The chain uses TRBV14 and TRBJ2-5; D unclear. Trimming cost V 5 bases and J 3 bases, with 7 bases left between them. Germline values: CDR1 SGHDN, CDR2 FVKESK. The CDR3 totals 12 residues. The CDR3 is CASSSSEETQYF. DNA for the CDR3: TGTGCCAGCAGCTCCTCCGAAGAGACCCAGTACTTC. The variable domain in full, completed from reference TRBV14 and TRBJ2-5, reads EAGVTQFPSHSVIEKGQTVTLRCDPISGHDNLYWYRRVMGKEIKFLLHFVKESKQDESGMPNNRFLAERTGGTYSTLKVQPAELEDSGVYFCASSSSEETQYFGPGTRLLVL.

The chain has TRBV6-4 and TRBJ1-1; 8 nucleotides line up with TRBD1. With 5 bases clipped from V and 7 bases from J, the junction kept 6 bases outside the gene matches. The CDR3 runs to 13 residues. Germline V gene data show CDR1 as MRHNA and CDR2 as SNTAGT. The CDR3 DNA is TGTGCCAGCAGTCCGCAGGGGGCGGGTGAAGCTTTCTTT. Translating gives CASSPQGAGEAFF.

The rearrangement joins TRBV6-2 or TRBV6-3 to TRBJ2-1, with TRBD2 identical over 7 bases. The V gene end was trimmed by 5 bases and the J gene end by 0 bases; junction bases not matched to a gene: 4. The CDR3 consists of 15 residues. CDR1 MNHEY and CDR2 SVGEGT come from the germline V gene. Here the CDR3 DNA reads TGTGCCAGCAGTGAGCGGGGAAGCTCCTACAATGAGCAGTTCTTC. Its protein is CASSERGSSYNEQFF.

This clone appeared a few times. V usage is TRBV6-2 or TRBV6-3 and J usage is TRBJ1-1; no definite D call. The CDR3 totals 15 residues. Germline V gives CDR1 MNHEY, CDR2 SVGEGT. Trimming took off 0 bases at V and 2 bases at J, with 10 bases between the two ends. CDR3 residues: CASSYSRVRNTEAFF. In nucleotides, the CDR3 is TGTGCCAGCAGTTACTCTCGGGTGAGAAACACTGAAGCTTTCTTT.

The chain joins TRBV9 to TRBJ2-3; 8 bases map to TRBD1. The CDR3 is 14 amino acids. Looked up from germline, CDR1 is SGDLS and CDR2 is YYNGEE. V gave up 4 bases and J gave up 2 bases; unmatched junction bases: 3. Here the CDR3 reads CASSTDRDTDTQYF. CDR3 sequence (DNA): TGTGCCAGCAGCACGGACAGGGACACAGATACGCAGTATTTT.

A few counts support this clone. The chain employs TRBV7-2 and TRBJ2-2; TRBD1 matches at 9 bases. The CDR3 loop spans 16 amino acids. Germline CDR1 is SGHTA and CDR2 is FQGNSA. With 5 bases clipped from V and 2 bases from J, the junction kept 6 bases outside the gene matches. CDR3 nucleotide sequence: TGTGCCAGCAGCCCTCGACAGGGGGGTAACACCGGGGAGCTGTTTTTT. It encodes CASSPRQGGNTGELFF.

The chain employs TRBV18 and TRBJ1-1; 7 nucleotides agree with TRBD1. Per germline, CDR1 KGHSH and CDR2 LQKENI. This CDR3 spans 16 amino acids. The trim removed 4 bases at V and 6 bases at J, leaving 14 bases unmatched. CDR3 protein: CASSLATGTAVSEAFF. The CDR3 coding sequence is TGTGCCAGCTCACTCGCCACCGGGACAGCGGTTTCTGAAGCTTTCTTT.

The CDR3 reads CASSQQGPREAFF. Written as DNA, the CDR3 is TGCGCCAGCAGCCAGCAAGGCCCGAGGGAAGCTTTCTTT. The rearrangement joins TRBV4-3 to TRBJ1-1; D is undetermined. V lost 3 bases, J lost 8 bases, and 13 bases lay in between. The length of the CDR3 is 13 residues. Germline V gene data show CDR1 as LGHNA and CDR2 as YSLEER.

This clone was found a few times. The rearrangement joins TRBV19 to TRBJ2-2; no definite D call. V was cut by 6 bases and J by 8 bases, with 19 bases left in between. Germline CDR1 LNHDA, CDR2 SQIVND (reference sequence). CDR3 length: 15 amino acids. The CDR3 spells CASSPKAPGLGELFF. CDR3 sequence (DNA): TGTGCCAGTAGCCCGAAGGCTCCGGGTCTAGGGGAGCTGTTTTTT.

V and J are TRBV7-9 and TRBJ2-1; unclear D gene. The CDR3 has 11 amino acids. V lost 5 bases and J 11 bases, leaving 10 bases between the germline ends. Germline-derived CDR1 and CDR2 are SEHNR and FQNEAQ (reference sequence). Here the CDR3 reads CASSAPSKQFF. CDR3 sequence (DNA): TGTGCCAGCAGCGCCCCTAGTAAGCAGTTCTTC. Drawing the rest from reference TRBV7-9 and TRBJ2-1, the complete variable domain is DTGVSQNPRHKITKRGQNVTFRCDPISEHNRLYWYRQTLGQGPEFLTYFQNEAQLEKSRLLSDRFSAERPKGSFSTLEIQRTEQGDSAMYLCASSAPSKQFFGPGTRLTVL.

V and J are TRBV6-2 or TRBV6-3 and TRBJ2-7, with a tentative D call TRBD1 (6 bases). The CDR3 consists of 13 residues. Germline V lookup: CDR1 MNHEY, CDR2 SVGEGT. V was clipped by 0 bases and J by 3 bases, with 6 bases between them. Here the CDR3 reads CASSYSDSYEQYF. The CDR3 DNA sequence: TGTGCCAGCAGTTACTCGGACAGCTACGAGCAGTACTTC.

This clone was seen more than once but under ten times. The CDR3, as DNA: TGCGCCAGCAGTGAGCCGGGCACCGGGGAGCTGTTTTTT. This codes for CASSEPGTGELFF. This sequence joins TRBV10-1 and TRBJ2-2; D is unclear. There are 13 residues in the CDR3. CDR1 and CDR2 from the germline V gene are WNHNN and SYGVQD (reference sequence). V gave up 2 bases and J gave up 4 bases, with 5 bases separating them.

The J gene is TRBJ1-6, the V gene TRBV5-1; 7 nucleotides agree with TRBD1. With V trimmed by 1 base and J by 0 bases, 10 bases remained unmatched. CDR1 and CDR2 from the germline V gene are SGHRS and YFSETQ. This CDR3 is 19 amino acids long. In DNA, the CDR3 is TGCGCCAGCAGCTTGAGGGGGGACAGCCTGAGCTCCTATAATTCACCCCTCCACTTT. Its translation is CASSLRGDSLSSYNSPLHF. Filled out from reference TRBV5-1 and TRBJ1-6, the complete variable domain reads KAGVTQTPRYLIKTRGQQVTLSCSPISGHRSVSWYQQTPGQGLQFLFEYFSETQRNKGNFPGRFSGRQFSNSRSEMNVSTLELGDSALYLCASSLRGDSLSSYNSPLHFGNGTRLTVT.